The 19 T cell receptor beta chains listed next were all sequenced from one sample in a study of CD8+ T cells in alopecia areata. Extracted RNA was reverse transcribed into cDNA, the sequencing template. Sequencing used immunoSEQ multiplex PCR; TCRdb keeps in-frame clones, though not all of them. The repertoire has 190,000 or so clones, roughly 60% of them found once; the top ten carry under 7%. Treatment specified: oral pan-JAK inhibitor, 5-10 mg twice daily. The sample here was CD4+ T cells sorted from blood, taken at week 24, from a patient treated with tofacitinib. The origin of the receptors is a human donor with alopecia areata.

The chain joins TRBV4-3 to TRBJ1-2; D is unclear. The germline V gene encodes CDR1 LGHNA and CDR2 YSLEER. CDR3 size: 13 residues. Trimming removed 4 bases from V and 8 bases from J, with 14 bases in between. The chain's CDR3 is CASSRVKEGGYTF. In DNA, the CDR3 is TGCGCCAGCAGCCGCGTTAAGGAGGGAGGCTACACCTTC.

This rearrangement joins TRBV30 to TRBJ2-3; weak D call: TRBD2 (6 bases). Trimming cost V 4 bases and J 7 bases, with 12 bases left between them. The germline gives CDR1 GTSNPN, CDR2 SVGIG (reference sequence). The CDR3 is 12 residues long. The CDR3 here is CAWKRGSNTQYF. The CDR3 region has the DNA TGTGCCTGGAAACGGGGGTCAAATACGCAGTATTTT.

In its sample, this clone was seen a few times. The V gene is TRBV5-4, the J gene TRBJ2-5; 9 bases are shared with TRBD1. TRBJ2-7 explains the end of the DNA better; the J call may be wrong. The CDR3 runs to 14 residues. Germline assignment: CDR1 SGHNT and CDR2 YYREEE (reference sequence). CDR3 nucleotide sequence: TGTGCCAGCAGCCCGGGACAGGGCGACTACGAGCAGTACTTC. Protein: CASSPGQGDYEQYF.

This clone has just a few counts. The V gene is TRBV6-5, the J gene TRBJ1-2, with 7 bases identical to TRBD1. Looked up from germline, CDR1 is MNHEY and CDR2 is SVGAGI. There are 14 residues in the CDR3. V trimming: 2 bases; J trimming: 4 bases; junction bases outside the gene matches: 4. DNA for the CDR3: TGTGCCAGCAGTTACGTAGGGGACAGCTATGGCTACACCTTC. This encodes CASSYVGDSYGYTF.

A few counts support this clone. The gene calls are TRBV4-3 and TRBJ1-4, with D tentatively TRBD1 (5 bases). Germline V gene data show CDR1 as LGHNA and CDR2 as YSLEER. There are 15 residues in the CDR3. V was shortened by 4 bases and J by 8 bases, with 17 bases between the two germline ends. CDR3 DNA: TGCGCCAGCAGCCTAACGGCGAGGGGCAGAGAAAAACTGTTTTTT. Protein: CASSLTARGREKLFF.

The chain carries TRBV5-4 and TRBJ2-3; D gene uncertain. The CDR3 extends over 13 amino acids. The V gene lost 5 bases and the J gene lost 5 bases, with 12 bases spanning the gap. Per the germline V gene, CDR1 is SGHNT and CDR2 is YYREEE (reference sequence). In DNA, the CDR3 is TGTGCCAGCAGGCAGGCGACGGGAGATACGCAGTATTTT. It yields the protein CASRQATGDTQYF.

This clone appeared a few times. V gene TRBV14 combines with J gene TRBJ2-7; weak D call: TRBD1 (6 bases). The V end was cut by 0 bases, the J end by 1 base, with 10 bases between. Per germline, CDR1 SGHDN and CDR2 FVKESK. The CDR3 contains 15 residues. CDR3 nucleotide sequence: TGTGCCAGCAGCCAAGAATGGGGGCAGTCCTACGAGCAGTACTTC. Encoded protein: CASSQEWGQSYEQYF.

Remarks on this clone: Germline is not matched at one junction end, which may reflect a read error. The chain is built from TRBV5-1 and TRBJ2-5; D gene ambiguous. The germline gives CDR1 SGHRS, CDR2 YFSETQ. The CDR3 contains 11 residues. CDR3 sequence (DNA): TGCGCCACCAGCGCCCAAGAGACCCAGTACTTC. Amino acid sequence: CATSAQETQYF.

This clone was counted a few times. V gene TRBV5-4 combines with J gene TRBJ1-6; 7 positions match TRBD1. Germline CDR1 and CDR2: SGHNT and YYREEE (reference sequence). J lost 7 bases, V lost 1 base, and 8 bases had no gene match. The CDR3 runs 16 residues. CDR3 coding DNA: TGTGCCAGCAGCTTGAGGGCAGGGACAGAGAATTCACCCCTCCACTTT. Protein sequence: CASSLRAGTENSPLHF.

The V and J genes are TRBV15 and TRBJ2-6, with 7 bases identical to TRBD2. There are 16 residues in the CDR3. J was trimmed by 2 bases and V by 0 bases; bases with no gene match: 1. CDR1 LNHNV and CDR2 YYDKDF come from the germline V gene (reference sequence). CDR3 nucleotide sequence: TGTGCCACCAGCAGAGATCGGGGGGCTGGGGCCAACGTCCTGACTTTC. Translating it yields CATSRDRGAGANVLTF.

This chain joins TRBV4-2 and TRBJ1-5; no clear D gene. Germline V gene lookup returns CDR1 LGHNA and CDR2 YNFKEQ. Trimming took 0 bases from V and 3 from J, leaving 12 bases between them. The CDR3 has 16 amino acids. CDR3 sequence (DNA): TGTGCCAGCAGCCAAGAGTCATATACAGTCAATCAGCCCCAGCATTTT. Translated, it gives CASSQESYTVNQPQHF.

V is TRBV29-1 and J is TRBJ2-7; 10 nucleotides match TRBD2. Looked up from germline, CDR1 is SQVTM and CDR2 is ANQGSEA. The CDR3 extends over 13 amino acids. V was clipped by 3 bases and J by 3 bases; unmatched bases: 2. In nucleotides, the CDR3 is TGCAGCGTTGATTCTAGCGGGGGCTACGAGCAGTACTTC. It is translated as CSVDSSGGYEQYF.

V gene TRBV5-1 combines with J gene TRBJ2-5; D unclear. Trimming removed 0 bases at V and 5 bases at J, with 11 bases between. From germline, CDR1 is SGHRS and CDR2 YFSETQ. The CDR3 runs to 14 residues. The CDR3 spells CASSLGLRMETQYF. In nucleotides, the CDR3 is TGCGCCAGCAGCTTGGGATTGCGGATGGAGACCCAGTACTTC.

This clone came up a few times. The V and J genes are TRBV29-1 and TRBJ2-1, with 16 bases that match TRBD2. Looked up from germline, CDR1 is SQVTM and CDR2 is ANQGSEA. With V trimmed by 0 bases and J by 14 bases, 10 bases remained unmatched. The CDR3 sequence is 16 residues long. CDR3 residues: CSVEEATGLAGGPEFF. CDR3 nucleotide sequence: TGCAGCGTTGAAGAGGCCACGGGACTAGCGGGGGGGCCGGAGTTCTTC.

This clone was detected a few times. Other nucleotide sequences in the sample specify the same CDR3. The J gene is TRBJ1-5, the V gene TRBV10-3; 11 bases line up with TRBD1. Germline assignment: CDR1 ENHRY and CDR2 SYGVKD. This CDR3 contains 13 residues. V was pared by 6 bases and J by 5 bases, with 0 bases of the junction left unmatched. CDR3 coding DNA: TGTGCCATCAGGGGACAGGGGGATCAGCCCCAGCATTTT. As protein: CAIRGQGDQPQHF.

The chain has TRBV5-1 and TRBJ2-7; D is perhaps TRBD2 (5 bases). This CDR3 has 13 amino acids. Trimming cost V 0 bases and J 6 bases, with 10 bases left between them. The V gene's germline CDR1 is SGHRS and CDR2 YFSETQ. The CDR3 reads CASSLARGGEQYF. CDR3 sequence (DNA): TGCGCCAGCAGCTTGGCCCGGGGTGGCGAGCAGTACTTC.

The CDR3 spells CASSIEAAFGHEQYF. CDR3 nucleotides: TGTGCCAGTAGTATTGAGGCGGCATTCGGACACGAGCAGTACTTC. The rearrangement joins TRBV19 to TRBJ2-7; D remains unclear. Trimming removed 3 bases at V and 5 bases at J, with 17 bases between. CDR3 length: 15 amino acids. The germline V gene encodes CDR1 LNHDA and CDR2 SQIVND (reference sequence).

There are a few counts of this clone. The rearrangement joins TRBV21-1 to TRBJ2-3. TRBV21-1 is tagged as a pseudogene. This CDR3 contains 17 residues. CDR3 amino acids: CASSKVRGHAREDTQYF. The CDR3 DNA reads TGTGCCAGCAGCAAAGTACGGGGGCACGCAAGGGAGGATACGCAGTATTTT.

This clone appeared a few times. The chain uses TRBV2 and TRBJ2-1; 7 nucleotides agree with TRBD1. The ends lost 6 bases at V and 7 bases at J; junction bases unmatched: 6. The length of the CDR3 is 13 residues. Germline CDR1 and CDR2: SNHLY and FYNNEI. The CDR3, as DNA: TGTGCCAGCAGCGAAAACAGGGGAAATGAGCAGTTCTTC. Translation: CASSENRGNEQFF.